The clone carrying this TCR beta chain was counted a few times. Its antigen is currently unknown. The repertoire was sequenced with immunoSEQ multiplex PCR; TCRdb's copy has only in-frame clones and lacks some. The sample includes a few thousand clones, 25% to 30% of them seen just once. This specimen belongs to a study of T cells in localized non-small cell lung cancer. The study, taken as a whole, reports: In adjacent lung appeared a median around 60 of the top 100 tumor clones. Clonality peaked in uninvolved adjacent lung rather than tumor. Investigators sequenced only a single tumor region, leaving heterogeneity possible.

This CDR3 contains 14 residues. Germline V CDR1 and CDR2: SGHNT, YENEEA. The V gene lost 3 bases and the J gene lost 6 bases, with 15 bases spanning the gap. The uninvolved lung lay at least 2 cm from the tumor margin and lacked atypia. The gene calls are TRBV11-3 and TRBJ2-7; no clear D gene. The specimen was normal lung tissue next to the tumor, collected before any cancer treatment. This receptor was obtained from a woman between 35 and 70 years old with stage I lung adenocarcinoma. The CDR3: CASSLEGQVAEQYF. In DNA form, the CDR3 reads TGTGCCAGCAGCTTGGAAGGGCAGGTTGCCGAGCAGTACTTC.